Sequencing of this TCR beta chain was carried out in a study of blood T cell repertoires in COVID-19. Study in general: The analysed material was cDNA or gDNA that came from T cells, B-cell-depleted T cells, or PBMCs.

Method: immunoSEQ multiplex PCR; TCRdb's copy keeps in-frame clones and lacks some. Of hundreds of thousands of clones in the sample, around 91% were seen once. In the case of this clone: At one of its ends the junction is not consistent with the germline gene, which may arise from a read error.

Participants came from some 23 US areas, aged roughly 18 to 89 years. This CDR3 is built from 13 residues. Sequencing was done on a sample of PBMCs or T cells enriched from blood (not recorded which). The J gene is TRBJ2-1, the V gene TRBV12-3 or TRBV12-4, with TRBD2 matching 10 bases. This TCR was sampled from a man younger than 40 who had recovered from COVID-19. For the CDR3, the DNA is TGTGCCAGCAGCACCGCCGGGACTAGCGATCGGCTCTTC. Residues: CASSTAGTSDRLF.